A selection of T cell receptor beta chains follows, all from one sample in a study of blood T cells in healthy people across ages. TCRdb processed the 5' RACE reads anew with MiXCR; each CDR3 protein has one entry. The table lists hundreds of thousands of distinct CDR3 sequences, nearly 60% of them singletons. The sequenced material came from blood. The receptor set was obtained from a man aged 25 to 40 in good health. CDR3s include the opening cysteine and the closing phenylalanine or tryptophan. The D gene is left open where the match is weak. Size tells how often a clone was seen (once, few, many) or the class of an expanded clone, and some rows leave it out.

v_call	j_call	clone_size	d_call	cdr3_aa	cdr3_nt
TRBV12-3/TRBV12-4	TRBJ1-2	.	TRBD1	CASRPGTGGSEGYTF	TGTGCCAGCAGACCTGGGACAGGGGGAAGTGAGGGCTACACCTTC
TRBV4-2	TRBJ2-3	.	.	CASSSRGAQDTDTQYF	TGTGCCAGCAGCTCTCGGGGCGCGCAAGACACAGATACGCAGTATTTT
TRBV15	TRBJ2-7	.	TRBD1	CATSSGTGVFHEQYF	TGTGCCACCAGCAGCGGGACAGGGGTGTTCCACGAGCAGTACTTC
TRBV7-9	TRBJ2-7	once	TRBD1	CASSFEAGGGGEQYF	TGTGCCAGCAGCTTCGAAGCAGGGGGCGGAGGCGAGCAGTACTTC
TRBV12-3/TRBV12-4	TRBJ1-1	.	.	CASSFKGSGEAFF	TGTGCCAGCAGTTTTAAGGGGTCAGGTGAAGCTTTCTTT
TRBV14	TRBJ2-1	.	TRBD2	CASSVLTSGNHNEQFF	TGTGCCAGCAGCGTCCTGACTAGCGGGAACCACAATGAGCAGTTCTTC
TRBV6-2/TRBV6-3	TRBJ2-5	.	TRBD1	CASSFLPPDRVGETQYF	TGTGCCAGCAGTTTCCTACCTCCCGACAGGGTAGGGGAGACCCAGTACTTC
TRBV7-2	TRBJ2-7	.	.	CATGRAEPYEQYF	TGTGCCACCGGCCGGGCCGAACCTTACGAGCAGTACTTC
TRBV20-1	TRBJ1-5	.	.	CSAREGVGNQPQHF	TGCAGTGCTAGAGAGGGGGTGGGGAATCAGCCCCAGCATTTT
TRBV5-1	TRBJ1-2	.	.	CASGNTQGLYGYTF	TGCGCCAGCGGTAACACCCAGGGGCTGTATGGCTACACCTTC
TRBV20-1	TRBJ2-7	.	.	CSAVTGAGEQYF	TGCAGTGCGGTTACAGGGGCGGGGGAGCAGTACTTC
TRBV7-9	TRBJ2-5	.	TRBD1	CAREDRVLETQYF	TGTGCCAGAGAGGACAGGGTCTTGGAGACCCAGTACTTC
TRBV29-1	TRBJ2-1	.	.	CSVEGSSGFYSEQFF	TGCAGCGTTGAAGGGTCCAGCGGCTTCTACAGTGAGCAGTTCTTC
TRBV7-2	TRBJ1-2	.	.	CASSSTRSNHGYTF	TGTGCCAGCAGCTCCACACGATCCAACCATGGCTACACCTTC
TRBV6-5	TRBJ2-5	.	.	CASMSGEETQYF	TGTGCCAGCATGTCAGGGGAAGAGACCCAGTACTTC
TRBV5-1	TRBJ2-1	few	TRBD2	CASSQSGTSTYEQFF	TGCGCCAGCAGCCAATCCGGGACTAGCACATATGAGCAGTTCTTC
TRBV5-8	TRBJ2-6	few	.	CASSLVNAGANVLTF	TGTGCCAGCAGCTTGGTTAATGCTGGGGCCAACGTCCTGACTTTC
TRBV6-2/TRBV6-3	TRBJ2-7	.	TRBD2	CATQRGGTSGYEQYF	TGTGCCACTCAGCGAGGGGGGACTAGCGGATACGAGCAGTACTTC
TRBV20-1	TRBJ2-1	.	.	CSARTTTGSIGNEQFF	TGCAGTGCTAGAACAACAACGGGCAGTATAGGCAATGAGCAGTTCTTC
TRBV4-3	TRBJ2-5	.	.	CASSQDSGNQYF	TGCGCCAGCAGCCAAGATAGTGGTAACCAGTACTTC
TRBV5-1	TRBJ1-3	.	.	CASSAGTPGNTIYF	TGCGCCAGCAGCGCCGGGACCCCCGGCAACACCATATATTTT
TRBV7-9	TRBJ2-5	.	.	CASTLGTETQYF	TGTGCCAGCACCTTGGGCACGGAGACCCAGTACTTC